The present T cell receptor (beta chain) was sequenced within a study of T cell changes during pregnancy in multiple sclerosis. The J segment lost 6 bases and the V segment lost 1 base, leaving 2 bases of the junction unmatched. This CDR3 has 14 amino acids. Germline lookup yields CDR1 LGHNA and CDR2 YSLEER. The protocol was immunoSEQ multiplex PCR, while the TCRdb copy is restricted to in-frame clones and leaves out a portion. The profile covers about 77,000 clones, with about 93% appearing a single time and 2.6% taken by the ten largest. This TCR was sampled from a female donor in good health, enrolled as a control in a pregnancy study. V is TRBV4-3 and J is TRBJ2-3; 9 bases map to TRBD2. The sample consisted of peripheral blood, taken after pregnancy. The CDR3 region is CASSQVAGADTQYF. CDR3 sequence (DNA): TGCGCCAGCAGCCAAGTAGCGGGAGCGGATACGCAGTATTTT.